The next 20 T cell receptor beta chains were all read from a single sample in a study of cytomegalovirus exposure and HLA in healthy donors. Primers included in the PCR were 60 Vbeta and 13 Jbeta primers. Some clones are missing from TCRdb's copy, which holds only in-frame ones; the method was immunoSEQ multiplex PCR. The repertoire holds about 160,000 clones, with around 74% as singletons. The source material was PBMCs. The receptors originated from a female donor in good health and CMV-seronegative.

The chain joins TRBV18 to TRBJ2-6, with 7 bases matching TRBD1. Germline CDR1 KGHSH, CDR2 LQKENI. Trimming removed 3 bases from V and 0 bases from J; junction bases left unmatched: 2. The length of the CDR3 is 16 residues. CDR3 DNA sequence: TGTGCCAGCTCACCGGCAGGGGGCTCTGGGGCCAACGTCCTGACTTTC. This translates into CASSPAGGSGANVLTF.

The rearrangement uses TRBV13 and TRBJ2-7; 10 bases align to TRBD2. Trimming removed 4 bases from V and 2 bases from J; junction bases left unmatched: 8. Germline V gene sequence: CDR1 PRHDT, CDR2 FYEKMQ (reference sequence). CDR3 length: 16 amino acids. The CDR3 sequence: CASSWMTSGRPYEQYF. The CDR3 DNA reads TGTGCCAGCAGCTGGATGACTAGCGGGCGCCCCTACGAGCAGTACTTC.

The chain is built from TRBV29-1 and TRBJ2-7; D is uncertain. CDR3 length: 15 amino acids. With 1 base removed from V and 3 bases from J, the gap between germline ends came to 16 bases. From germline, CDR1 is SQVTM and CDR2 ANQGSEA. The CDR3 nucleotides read TGCAGCGTTGAAGCTTTATCCATAACCGGCTACGAGCAGTACTTC. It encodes CSVEALSITGYEQYF.

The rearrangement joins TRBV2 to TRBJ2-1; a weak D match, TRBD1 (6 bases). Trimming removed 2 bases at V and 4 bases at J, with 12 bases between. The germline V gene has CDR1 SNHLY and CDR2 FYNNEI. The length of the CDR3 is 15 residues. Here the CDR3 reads CASSEYRVSYNEQFF. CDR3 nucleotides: TGTGCCAGCAGTGAATACAGGGTTTCATACAATGAGCAGTTCTTC.

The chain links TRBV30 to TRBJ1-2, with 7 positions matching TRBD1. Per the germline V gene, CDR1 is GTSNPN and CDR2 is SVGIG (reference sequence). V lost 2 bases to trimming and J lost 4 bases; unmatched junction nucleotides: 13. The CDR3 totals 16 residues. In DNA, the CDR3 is TGTGCCTGGAGTCATCAGCCGGGACAGCCATTCTATGGCTACACCTTC. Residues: CAWSHQPGQPFYGYTF.

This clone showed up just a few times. The CDR3 nucleotides read TGTGCCAGCAGTGCCAGGGGACACTCCTACGAGCAGTACTTC. Translating gives CASSARGHSYEQYF. The V gene is TRBV6-1, the J gene TRBJ2-7; D may be TRBD1 (6 bases). The CDR3 is 14 amino acids. V dropped 4 bases and J dropped 0 bases, with 10 bases sitting between them. Germline assignment: CDR1 MNHNS and CDR2 SASEGT.

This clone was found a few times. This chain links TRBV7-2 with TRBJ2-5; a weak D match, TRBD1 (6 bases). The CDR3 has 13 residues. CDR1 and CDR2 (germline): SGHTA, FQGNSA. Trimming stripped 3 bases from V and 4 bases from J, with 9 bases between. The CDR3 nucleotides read TGTGCCAGCAGCTTCCAGGGGAGAGAGACCCAGTACTTC. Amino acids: CASSFQGRETQYF.

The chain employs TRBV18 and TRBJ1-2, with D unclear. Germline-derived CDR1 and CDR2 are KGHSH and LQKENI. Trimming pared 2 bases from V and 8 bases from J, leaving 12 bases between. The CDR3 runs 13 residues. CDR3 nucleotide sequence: TGTGCCAGCTCACCAATTGAGAGGGTCGGCTACACCTTC. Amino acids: CASSPIERVGYTF.

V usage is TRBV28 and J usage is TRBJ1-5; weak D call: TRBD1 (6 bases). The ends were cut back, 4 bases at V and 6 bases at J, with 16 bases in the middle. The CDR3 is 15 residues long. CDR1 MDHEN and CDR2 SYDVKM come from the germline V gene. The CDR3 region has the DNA TGTGCCAGCAGTTGGCAACAGGGTGGATCTCAGCCCCAGCATTTT. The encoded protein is CASSWQQGGSQPQHF.

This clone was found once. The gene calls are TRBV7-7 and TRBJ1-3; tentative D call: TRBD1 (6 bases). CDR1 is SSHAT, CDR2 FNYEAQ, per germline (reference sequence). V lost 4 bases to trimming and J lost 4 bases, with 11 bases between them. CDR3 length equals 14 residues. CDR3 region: CASSSQGFGNTIYF. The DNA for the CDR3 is TGTGCCAGCAGCTCCCAGGGGTTCGGAAACACCATATATTTT.

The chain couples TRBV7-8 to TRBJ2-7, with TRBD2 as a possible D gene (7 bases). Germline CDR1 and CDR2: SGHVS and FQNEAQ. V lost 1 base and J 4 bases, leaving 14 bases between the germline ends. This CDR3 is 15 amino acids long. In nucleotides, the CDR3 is TGTGCCAGCAGCTTAGAGCCGGCGGGGGCGTACGAGCAGTACTTC. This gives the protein CASSLEPAGAYEQYF.

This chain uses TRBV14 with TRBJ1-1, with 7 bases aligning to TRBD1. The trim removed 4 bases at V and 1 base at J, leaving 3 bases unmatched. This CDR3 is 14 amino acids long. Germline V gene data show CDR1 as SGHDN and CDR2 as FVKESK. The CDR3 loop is CASSPNRGNTEAFF. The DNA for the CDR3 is TGTGCCAGCAGCCCAAACAGGGGGAACACTGAAGCTTTCTTT.

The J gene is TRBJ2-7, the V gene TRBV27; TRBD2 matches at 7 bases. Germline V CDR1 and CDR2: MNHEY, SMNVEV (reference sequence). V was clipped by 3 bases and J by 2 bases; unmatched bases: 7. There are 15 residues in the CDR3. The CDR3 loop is CASSFQRGVPYEQYF. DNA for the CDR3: TGTGCCAGCAGTTTCCAGCGGGGAGTTCCCTACGAGCAGTACTTC.

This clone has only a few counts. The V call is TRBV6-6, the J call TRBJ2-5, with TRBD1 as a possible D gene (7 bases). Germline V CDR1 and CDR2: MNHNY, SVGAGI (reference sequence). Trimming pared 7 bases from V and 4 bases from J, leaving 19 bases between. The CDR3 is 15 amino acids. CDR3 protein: CASTKNQGGIETQYF. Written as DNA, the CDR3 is TGTGCCAGCACCAAAAATCAGGGGGGTATAGAGACCCAGTACTTC.

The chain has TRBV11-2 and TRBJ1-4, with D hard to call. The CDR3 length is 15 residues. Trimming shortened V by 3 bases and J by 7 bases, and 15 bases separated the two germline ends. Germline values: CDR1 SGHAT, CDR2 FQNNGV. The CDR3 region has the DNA TGTGCCAGCAGCTTCTCAGAGGGTACCTTTGAAAAACTGTTTTTT. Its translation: CASSFSEGTFEKLFF.

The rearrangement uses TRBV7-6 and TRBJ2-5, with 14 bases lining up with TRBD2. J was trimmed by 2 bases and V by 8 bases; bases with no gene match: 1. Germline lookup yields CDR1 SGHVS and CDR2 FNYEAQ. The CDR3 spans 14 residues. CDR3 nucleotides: TGTGCCAGCCGACTAGCGGGGGGGCAAGAGACCCAGTACTTC. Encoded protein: CASRLAGGQETQYF.

CDR3 sequence reads: CASSPADRDQPQHF. The CDR3 region has the DNA TGTGCCAGCTCACCGGCGGACAGAGATCAGCCCCAGCATTTT. V and J are TRBV18 and TRBJ1-5; weak D call: TRBD1 (6 bases). The germline CDR1 and CDR2 sequences are KGHSH and LQKENI. This CDR3 region has 14 residues. With 3 bases removed from V and 5 bases from J, the gap between germline ends came to 11 bases.

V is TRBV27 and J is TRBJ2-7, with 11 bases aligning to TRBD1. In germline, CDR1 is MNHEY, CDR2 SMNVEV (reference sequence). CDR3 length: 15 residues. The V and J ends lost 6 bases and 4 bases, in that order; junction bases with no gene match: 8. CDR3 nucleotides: TGTGCCAGCAGCCCGAGGGACAGGGGGAAATACGAGCAGTACTTC. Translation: CASSPRDRGKYEQYF.

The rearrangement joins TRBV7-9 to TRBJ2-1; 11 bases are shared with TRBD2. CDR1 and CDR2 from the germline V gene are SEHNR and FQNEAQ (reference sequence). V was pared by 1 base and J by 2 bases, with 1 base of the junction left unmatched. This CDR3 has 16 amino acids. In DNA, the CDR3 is TGTGCCAGCAGCTTAGTAGCGGGAGGGCCCTACAATGAGCAGTTCTTC. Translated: CASSLVAGGPYNEQFF.

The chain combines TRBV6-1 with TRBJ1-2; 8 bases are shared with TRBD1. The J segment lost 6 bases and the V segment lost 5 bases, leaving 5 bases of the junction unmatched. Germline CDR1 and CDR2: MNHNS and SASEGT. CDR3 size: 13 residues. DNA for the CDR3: TGTGCCAGCAGTCAGGGGGCAAAACATGGCTACACCTTC. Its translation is CASSQGAKHGYTF.